The rows below give T cell receptor beta chains drawn from one sample of a study of blood T cell repertoires in COVID-19. Repertoires were generated with immunoSEQ multiplex PCR, while TCRdb's copy carries only in-frame clones and drops some. This repertoire shows more than 60,000 clones, approximately 90% found once; its top ten account for 6.9%. Input material: peripheral blood. The receptors were sampled from a human donor in a cohort sampled during active COVID-19. The CDR3 runs from the conserved cysteine through the conserved F or W.

19,TRBJ2-5,TRBV4-1,CASSQEFRSLAGGKETQYF
14,TRBJ2-3,TRBV9,CASSVTVVGDTQYF
11,TRBJ1-1,TRBV28,CASRGHTEAFF
15,TRBJ1-2,TRBV25-1,CASSRAGTDLYGYTF
14,TRBJ2-2,TRBV7-2,CASSLASETGELFF
15,TRBJ1-1,TRBV5-1,CASSLTGFQGSEAFF
12,TRBJ2-1,TRBV19,CASSMRVGEQFF
14,TRBJ1-1,TRBV5-1,CASSRGQVNTEAFF
15,TRBJ2-3,TRBV6-6,CASSYSGSSTDTQYF
14,TRBJ1-2,TRBV6-1,CASSEDFANYGYTF
15,TRBJ2-1,TRBV5-1,CASSFGADVYNEQFF
15,TRBJ2-7,TRBV25-1,CASKGPSGGAYEQYF
13,TRBJ2-1,TRBV12-3/TRBV12-4,CASRASGVSEQFF
12,TRBJ1-5,TRBV5-1,CARGTDNQPQHF
12,TRBJ1-6,TRBV19,CASSWDRGPLHF
13,TRBJ1-1,TRBV27,CASMTGGGGQAFF
13,TRBJ2-2,TRBV28,CASRSGDTGELFF
15,TRBJ2-3,TRBV4-1,CASSHSGQGTDTQYF
16,TRBJ2-1,TRBV10-1,CASSEADISPYNEQFF
16,TRBJ2-2,TRBV19,CASTAGAVTLTGELFF
12,TRBJ1-1,TRBV9,CASSVYTGEAFF
14,TRBJ2-2,TRBV10-3,CATSDGGATGELFF
15,TRBJ2-1,TRBV5-6,CASSMGQALYNEQFF
14,TRBJ1-2,TRBV5-4,CASSLIFGDYGYTF
14,TRBJ2-7,TRBV6-5,CASSYSPGSYEQYF
14,TRBJ2-5,TRBV18,CASRTSGIQETQYF
15,TRBJ1-2,TRBV19,CASSRRDRGDYGYTF
14,TRBJ2-5,TRBV6-2/TRBV6-3,CASSWGGAPETQYF
17,TRBJ2-2,TRBV6-1,CASSDGTGGFYTGELFF
16,TRBJ1-4,TRBV13,CASSSLPGQGGEKLFF
16,TRBJ1-6,TRBV18,CASSPLAPVYNSPLHF